The rows below give T cell receptor beta chains drawn from one sample of a study of blood T cell repertoires in COVID-19. Clones were sequenced by immunoSEQ multiplex PCR, and TCRdb holds only the in-frame ones, with some missing. The sample carries about 100,000 clones, 88% recorded once. Sample: peripheral blood. These receptors were obtained from a human donor in a cohort sampled during active COVID-19. The conserved cysteine and the conserved F or W are not part of the CDR3 here. The D gene is left open where the match is weak.

J | D | V | CDR3
TRBJ1-6 | NA | TRBV3-1/TRBV3-2 | ASSQASSSYNSPLH
TRBJ2-1 | TRBD2 | TRBV27 | ASSLIKLAGAYNEQF
TRBJ2-7 | TRBD2 | TRBV11-3 | ASSSGLAGIRNEQY
TRBJ1-4 | NA | TRBV5-1 | ASSSEAGLGREKLF
TRBJ2-1 | TRBD2 | TRBV11-2 | ASSLPRLAVTNEQF
TRBJ2-7 | NA | TRBV30 | AWKWAGPYEQY
TRBJ1-2 | NA | TRBV27 | ASSSLQASYGYT
TRBJ2-2 | TRBD2 | TRBV24-1 | ATSDGGRAPGELF
TRBJ2-2 | NA | TRBV4-1 | ASSTDYFTGELF
TRBJ2-2 | TRBD1 | TRBV5-1 | ASSRDRANTGELF
TRBJ2-1 | NA | TRBV7-9 | ASSTLGNEQF
TRBJ2-1 | NA | TRBV18 | ASSSRGTYNEQF
TRBJ1-1 | TRBD1 | TRBV4-2 | ASSQVDREDTEAF
TRBJ1-2 | NA | TRBV4-1 | ASSQDPGEISYT
TRBJ2-3 | TRBD1 | TRBV2 | ASSEAMTGLDTQY
TRBJ2-7 | TRBD2 | TRBV3-1/TRBV3-2 | ASSQDWTSGSREQY
TRBJ2-1 | NA | TRBV7-2 | ASSLVSGGGGYNEQF
TRBJ2-2 | TRBD1 | TRBV2 | ASSTGGAGELF
TRBJ2-2 | NA | TRBV5-1 | ASSLGTVNTGELF
TRBJ2-1 | TRBD2 | TRBV25-1 | ASSPSGDSYNEQF